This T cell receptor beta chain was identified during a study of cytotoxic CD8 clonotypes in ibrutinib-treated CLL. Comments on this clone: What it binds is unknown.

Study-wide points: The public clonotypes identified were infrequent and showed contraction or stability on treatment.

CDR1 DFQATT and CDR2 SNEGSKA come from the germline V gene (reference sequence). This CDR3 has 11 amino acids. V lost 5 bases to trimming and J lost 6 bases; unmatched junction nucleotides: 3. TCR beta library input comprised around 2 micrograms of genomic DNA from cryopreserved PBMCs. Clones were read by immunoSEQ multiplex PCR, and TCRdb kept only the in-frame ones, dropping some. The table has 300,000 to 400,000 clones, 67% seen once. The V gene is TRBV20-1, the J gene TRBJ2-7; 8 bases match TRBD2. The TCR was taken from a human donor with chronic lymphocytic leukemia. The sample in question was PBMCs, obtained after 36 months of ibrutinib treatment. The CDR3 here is CSADRGGEQYF. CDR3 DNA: TGCAGTGCTGATCGGGGGGGCGAGCAGTACTTC.